The rows below give T cell receptor beta chains drawn from one sample of a study of CD4+ T cells in melanoma. Method: immunoSEQ multiplex PCR; TCRdb's copy keeps in-frame clones and lacks some. Counted here are 110,000 to 150,000 clones, nearly 95% occurring once; the ten biggest clones make up more than 1.5%. The source is a human donor with melanoma. CDR3s include the opening cysteine and the closing phenylalanine or tryptophan. The D gene is left open where the match is weak. Expanded clones are given a class, and other clones once, few, many or no size at all.

V gene	J gene	D gene	clone size	CDR3 protein	CDR3 DNA
TRBV9	TRBJ1-3	.	once	CASSVRGGDTIYF	TGTGCCAGCAGCGTAAGGGGCGGGGACACCATATATTTT
TRBV4-2	TRBJ1-4	TRBD1	.	CASSPTRTGPNEKLFF	TGTGCCAGCAGCCCGACCCGGACAGGGCCTAATGAAAAACTGTTTTTT
TRBV2	TRBJ2-3	.	.	CASRSFREADTQYF	TGTGCCAGCAGAAGTTTCAGGGAGGCAGATACGCAGTATTTT
TRBV7-9	TRBJ2-7	.	.	CASSLALSGSYEQYF	TGTGCCAGCAGCTTAGCGCTCTCGGGCTCCTACGAGCAGTACTTC
TRBV6-6	TRBJ1-2	.	.	CASSYTGGKYGYTF	TGTGCCAGCAGCTACACCGGGGGTAAATATGGCTACACCTTC
TRBV6-1	TRBJ2-2	.	.	CASMDRNTGELFF	TGTGCCAGCATGGACAGAAACACCGGGGAGCTGTTTTTT
TRBV7-9	TRBJ1-1	.	.	CASSPYLQWGRGPLGSFF	TGTGCCAGCAGCCCATACCTCCAGTGGGGTAGAGGGCCCCTAGGGTCTTTCTTT
TRBV7-8	TRBJ1-1	.	.	CASSVALGANTEAFF	TGTGCCAGCAGCGTGGCCCTCGGGGCGAACACTGAAGCTTTCTTT
TRBV4-1	TRBJ2-3	.	few	CASSQDYRDVDTQYF	TGCGCCAGCAGCCAAGATTACCGGGACGTGGATACGCAGTATTTT
TRBV7-9	TRBJ1-1	.	.	CAIQRRELVNTEAFF	TGTGCCATCCAGAGGCGTGAGCTAGTGAACACTGAAGCTTTCTTT
TRBV11-1	TRBJ2-7	TRBD2	.	CAIASAGGEQYF	TGTGCCATCGCGTCGGCGGGGGGCGAGCAGTACTTC
TRBV5-1	TRBJ2-7	.	few	CASSLNGGSSYEQYF	TGCGCCAGCAGCTTAAACGGGGGTAGCTCCTACGAGCAGTACTTC
TRBV21-1	TRBJ1-2	.	.	CASSKVQRYGYTF	TGTGCCAGCAGCAAAGTCCAGCGTTATGGCTACACCTTC
TRBV19	TRBJ2-2	.	.	CASSSRPANTGELFF	TGTGCCAGTAGTTCCCGACCAGCGAACACCGGGGAGCTGTTTTTT
TRBV6-1	TRBJ1-5	.	.	CASAGTQNQPQHF	TGTGCCAGCGCCGGGACCCAAAATCAGCCCCAGCATTTT
TRBV6-5	TRBJ1-6	.	.	CASRQGLSPLHF	TGTGCCAGCAGGCAGGGTCTATCACCCCTCCACTTT
TRBV7-9	TRBJ2-6	.	.	CASSLRAQANVLTF	TGTGCCAGCAGCCTCAGGGCTCAGGCCAACGTCCTGACTTTC
TRBV19	TRBJ1-2	.	.	CASSIHDMFYGYTF	TGTGCCAGTAGTATTCATGACATGTTCTATGGCTACACCTTC
TRBV5-4	TRBJ1-2	TRBD1	few	CASSAGQGTVYGYTF	TGTGCCAGCAGCGCCGGACAGGGTACAGTATATGGCTACACCTTC
TRBV19	TRBJ2-6	.	.	CASSMPGVGANVLTF	TGTGCCAGTAGTATGCCCGGGGTAGGGGCCAACGTCCTGACTTTC
TRBV2	TRBJ2-7	TRBD1	once	CASRPTGGAIYEQYF	TGTGCCAGCAGGCCGACAGGGGGCGCAATCTACGAGCAGTACTTC
TRBV6-6	TRBJ1-2	.	once	CASTDGGGGMRGYTF	TGTGCCAGCACGGATGGCGGGGGGGGCATGCGGGGCTACACCTTC
TRBV11-2	TRBJ1-1	TRBD1	.	CASSLQGAAYTEAFF	TGTGCCAGCAGCTTACAGGGGGCAGCGTACACTGAAGCTTTCTTT
TRBV29-1	TRBJ2-1	.	.	CALQEGSYNEQFF	TGCGCTCTTCAAGAGGGGTCCTACAATGAGCAGTTCTTC
TRBV6-5	TRBJ2-7	TRBD1	.	CASSYRGTGFFDEQYF	TGTGCCAGCAGTTACCGGGGGACAGGGTTTTTTGACGAGCAGTACTTC
TRBV5-5	TRBJ1-4	.	.	CASSPGVQEKLFF	TGTGCCAGCAGCCCAGGGGTTCAGGAAAAACTGTTTTTT
TRBV2	TRBJ2-3	TRBD1	.	CASRLRGLTDTQYF	TGTGCCAGTAGGCTAAGGGGGCTCACAGATACGCAGTATTTT
TRBV2	TRBJ1-1	.	.	CASGTPPLAPRSAFF	TGTGCCAGCGGAACCCCCCCTTTGGCTCCGAGATCGGCTTTCTTT
TRBV10-1	TRBJ2-2	TRBD1	.	CASRQGASTGELFF	TGCGCCAGCAGACAGGGGGCGAGCACCGGGGAGCTGTTTTTT
TRBV30	TRBJ1-1	.	.	CAWSVRDNTEAFF	TGTGCCTGGAGTGTACGCGATAACACTGAAGCTTTCTTT
TRBV6-5	TRBJ2-7	.	once	CASSYGRGSYEQYF	TGTGCCAGCAGTTACGGGCGGGGAAGCTACGAGCAGTACTTC
TRBV30	TRBJ1-5	TRBD1	few	CAWSAGQAGQPQHF	TGTGCCTGGAGTGCCGGACAGGCGGGACAGCCCCAGCATTTT
TRBV11-2	TRBJ2-4	.	few	CASSQGVAKNIQYF	TGTGCCAGCAGTCAAGGGGTAGCCAAAAACATTCAGTACTTC
TRBV20-1	TRBJ1-1	.	few	CSARGFFF	TGCAGTGCTAGAGGATTTTTCTTT
TRBV27	TRBJ2-2	TRBD1	.	CASTSFNRGLTGELFF	TGTGCCAGCACTTCTTTTAACAGGGGGCTCACCGGGGAGCTGTTTTTT
TRBV19	TRBJ2-7	.	.	CASSIGGPLEQYF	TGTGCCAGTAGTATAGGGGGACCCCTCGAGCAGTACTTC
TRBV27	TRBJ1-1	.	.	CASSTILGVNTEAFF	TGTGCCAGCAGCACCATTCTAGGTGTGAACACTGAAGCTTTCTTT
TRBV4-1	TRBJ2-5	.	.	CASSQVSGMGQETQYF	TGCGCCAGCAGCCAAGTCTCAGGGATGGGCCAAGAGACCCAGTACTTC
TRBV18	TRBJ1-1	TRBD1	.	CASSPETGGTEAFF	TGTGCCAGCTCACCGGAAACAGGGGGCACTGAAGCTTTCTTT
TRBV9	TRBJ1-1	.	.	CASSVKGVGGTEAFF	TGTGCCAGCAGCGTAAAAGGGGTCGGGGGCACTGAAGCTTTCTTT
TRBV7-9	TRBJ1-3	.	.	CASRQVTGNTIYF	TGTGCCAGCAGACAGGTCACTGGAAACACCATATATTTT
TRBV28	TRBJ1-4	.	.	CASSVKGSLNEKLFF	TGTGCCAGCAGCGTCAAAGGGAGTTTGAATGAAAAACTGTTTTTT
TRBV7-9	TRBJ1-4	TRBD1	.	CASKQGADEKLFF	TGTGCCAGCAAACAGGGGGCGGATGAAAAACTGTTTTTT
TRBV27	TRBJ1-2	TRBD1	once	CASSLAGTGAYTF	TGTGCCAGCAGTTTAGCCGGGACAGGGGCTTACACCTTC
TRBV4-1	TRBJ2-5	TRBD2	.	CASSLRLAGSQETQYF	TGCGCCAGCAGCCTTAGACTAGCGGGGAGTCAAGAGACCCAGTACTTC
TRBV30	TRBJ1-4	.	few	CAWGGAAPVDEKLFF	TGTGCCTGGGGAGGGGCGGCCCCGGTCGATGAAAAACTGTTTTTT
TRBV6-1	TRBJ1-5	TRBD1	.	CASKDRGLNQPQHF	TGTGCCAGCAAAGACAGGGGGCTTAATCAGCCCCAGCATTTT
TRBV5-1	TRBJ1-1	.	.	CASSSGPTNTEAFF	TGCGCCAGCAGCTCGGGACCGACGAACACTGAAGCTTTCTTT
TRBV9	TRBJ1-1	.	.	CASSVAWGGTEAFF	TGTGCCAGCAGCGTAGCATGGGGGGGCACTGAAGCTTTCTTT
TRBV27	TRBJ1-1	.	.	CASSLSSQLKNTEAFF	TGTGCCAGCAGTTTATCGTCACAGCTAAAGAACACTGAAGCTTTCTTT
TRBV29-1	TRBJ2-5	TRBD2	.	CSVRLAGAEETQYF	TGCAGCGTAAGACTAGCGGGGGCGGAAGAGACCCAGTACTTC
TRBV7-9	TRBJ2-3	.	.	CASSIDPSTDTQYF	TGTGCCAGCAGCATCGACCCAAGCACAGATACGCAGTATTTT
TRBV25-1	TRBJ2-1	.	.	CASSEWQGSTNEQFF	TGTGCCAGCAGTGAATGGCAGGGTAGTACCAATGAGCAGTTCTTC
TRBV27	TRBJ2-1	.	.	CASNQQASCNEQFF	TGTGCCAGCAACCAACAGGCTTCTTGCAATGAGCAGTTCTTC
TRBV25-1	TRBJ1-6	.	.	CASMGGGSSPLHF	TGTGCCAGCATGGGAGGGGGTTCTTCACCCCTCCACTTT